These 14 T cell receptor beta chains were sequenced from one sample in a study of cytomegalovirus exposure and HLA in healthy donors. TCRdb's copy holds only in-frame clones and misses some; the assay was immunoSEQ multiplex PCR. The sample includes around 56,000 clones, 93% of them seen just once. Source material: PBMCs. The receptors stem from a woman under 30 in good health and CMV-seropositive.

This clone appeared once. This chain uses TRBV7-9 with TRBJ1-5; tentatively, D is TRBD1 (6 bases). Between the trimmed V and J ends, which lost 5 bases and 4 bases, there was a span of 12 bases. This CDR3 has 14 amino acids. CDR1 SEHNR and CDR2 FQNEAQ come from the germline V gene (reference sequence). The CDR3 protein is CASSHDTGNQPQHF. CDR3 DNA: TGTGCCAGCAGCCATGATACAGGGAATCAGCCCCAGCATTTT.

V is TRBV27 and J is TRBJ1-1; D remains unclear. The CDR3 is 13 residues long. Germline CDR1 reads MNHEY; CDR2 reads SMNVEV (reference sequence). V was clipped by 5 bases and J by 0 bases, with 7 bases between them. The CDR3 sequence: CASSPSLNTEAFF. The CDR3 DNA sequence: TGTGCCAGCAGTCCCTCCTTGAACACTGAAGCTTTCTTT.

The chain uses TRBV18 and TRBJ2-1, with 7 bases matching TRBD2. With V trimmed by 4 bases and J by 11 bases, 5 bases remained unmatched. CDR1 and CDR2 from the germline V gene are KGHSH and LQKENI. The CDR3 is 12 amino acids. CDR3 sequence: CASSLGGTKQFF. CDR3 DNA: TGTGCCAGCTCACTTGGTGGGACTAAGCAGTTCTTC.

J is TRBJ2-2 and V is TRBV19; possible D gene TRBD1, 5 bases. V lost 1 base and J lost 0, with 15 bases in between. Germline CDR1 and CDR2: LNHDA and SQIVND (reference sequence). The CDR3 has 18 residues. This CDR3 reads CASSIVAVGASNTGELFF. CDR3 DNA sequence: TGTGCCAGTAGTATAGTAGCCGTAGGGGCGTCGAACACCGGGGAGCTGTTTTTT.

This sequence joins TRBV9 and TRBJ2-3, with D perhaps TRBD2 (6 bases). This CDR3 spans 16 amino acids. Germline V gene sequence: CDR1 SGDLS, CDR2 YYNGEE. The V end lost 0 bases, the J end lost 3 bases, and 14 bases lay between the germline ends. The CDR3 loop reads CASSVDGRLGTDTQYF. The DNA for the CDR3 is TGTGCCAGCAGCGTAGACGGGAGACTAGGAACAGATACGCAGTATTTT.

The gene calls are TRBV18 and TRBJ1-5; D is ambiguous. This CDR3 comprises 18 residues. Germline CDR1 reads KGHSH; CDR2 reads LQKENI. V was shortened by 3 bases and J by 4 bases, with 22 bases between the two germline ends. CDR3: CASSPGSTHLSMNQPQHF. DNA for the CDR3: TGTGCCAGCTCACCGGGGAGTACCCATCTCTCGATGAATCAGCCCCAGCATTTT.

The chain joins TRBV7-9 to TRBJ1-1; D not certain. The CDR3 covers 13 residues. Per the germline V gene, CDR1 is SEHNR and CDR2 is FQNEAQ (reference sequence). V shed 10 bases and J shed 1 base, with 13 bases lying between them. This CDR3 is CATAGSENTEAFF. DNA of the CDR3: TGTGCCACCGCCGGGAGCGAGAACACTGAAGCTTTCTTT.

V and J are TRBV7-7 and TRBJ1-4; possible D gene TRBD1, 5 bases. V lost 5 bases, J lost 3 bases, and 13 bases lay in between. The CDR3 totals 15 residues. Germline CDR1 is SSHAT and CDR2 is FNYEAQ (reference sequence). The CDR3 DNA is TGTGCCAGCAGCCGGGGGTCGCAGTCTAATGAAAAACTGTTTTTT. Translation gives CASSRGSQSNEKLFF.

CDR3 residues: CATSDPGGYGYTF. CDR3 DNA sequence: TGTGCCACCAGCGACCCCGGGGGTTATGGCTACACCTTC. The genes are TRBV15 and TRBJ1-2; TRBD1 is a possible D gene (5 bases). Germline V gene lookup returns CDR1 LNHNV and CDR2 YYDKDF (reference sequence). This CDR3 is 13 amino acids long. The V end was cut by 5 bases, the J end by 5 bases, with 12 bases between.

V gene TRBV30 combines with J gene TRBJ2-3; 9 bases line up with TRBD2. This CDR3 contains 15 residues. From germline, CDR1 is GTSNPN and CDR2 SVGIG (reference sequence). V was clipped by 2 bases and J by 4 bases; unmatched bases: 7. In nucleotides, the CDR3 is TGTGCCTGGAGTTTAGCGGGGGCCGGGGCAGATACGCAGTATTTT. As protein: CAWSLAGAGADTQYF. Combining the CDR3 with reference TRBV30 and TRBJ2-3 gives the whole variable domain SQTIHQWPATLVQPVGSPLSLECTVEGTSNPNLYWYRQAAGRGLQLLFYSVGIGQISSEVPQNLSASRPQDRQFILSSKKLLLSDSGFYLCAWSLAGAGADTQYFGPGTRLTVL.

This clone appeared a single time. The rearrangement uses TRBV27 and TRBJ1-6; D gene unclear. Trimming took off 8 bases at V and 0 bases at J, with 14 bases between the two ends. The CDR3 length is 16 residues. The germline CDR1 and CDR2 sequences are MNHEY and SMNVEV (reference sequence). In nucleotides, the CDR3 is TGTGCCAGCTCTTTGGGGAGTCCCTCCTATAATTCACCCCTCCACTTT. Translated, it gives CASSLGSPSYNSPLHF.

The rearrangement links TRBV2 to TRBJ1-1; D is perhaps TRBD1 (5 bases). CDR3 length: 13 amino acids. Between the trimmed V and J ends, which lost 2 bases and 4 bases, there was a span of 8 bases. CDR1 SNHLY and CDR2 FYNNEI come from the germline V gene. DNA for the CDR3: TGTGCCAGCAGTGAATTGGGGGGCACTGAAGCTTTCTTT. Translating gives CASSELGGTEAFF.

This clone was counted only a few times. The gene calls are TRBV6-1 and TRBJ1-2; unclear D gene. Germline V gene lookup returns CDR1 MNHNS and CDR2 SASEGT. This CDR3 has 13 residues. V lost 2 bases and J lost 8, with 12 bases in between. CDR3 nucleotides: TGTGCCAGCAGTGAACTAACTCTGAACGGCTACACCTTC. Its protein product is CASSELTLNGYTF.

The chain recombines TRBV6-5 with TRBJ2-2; TRBD1 might be the D (5 bases). There are 16 residues in the CDR3. The ends were cut back, 2 bases at V and 1 base at J, with 11 bases in the middle. Germline CDR1 MNHEY, CDR2 SVGAGI. The CDR3 loop is CASSYGQGGNTGELFF. The CDR3 region has the DNA TGTGCCAGCAGTTACGGGCAGGGTGGGAACACCGGGGAGCTGTTTTTT.